The rows below give T cell receptor beta chains drawn from one sample of a study of PD-L1 blockade in urothelial cancer. Profiled with immunoSEQ multiplex PCR; TCRdb holds only in-frame clones, not every one. The repertoire consists of about 45,000 clones, with around 89% occurring once and the leading ten covering around 3.9%. Material: PBMCs, obtained around atezolizumab (anti-PD-L1) treatment. The receptor set was obtained from an older man with urothelial cancer. Each CDR3 is given with its conserved first and last residue. A D gene is named only where the DNA matches it firmly. Clone size appears in some rows only: once, few, many, or a class for an expanded clone.

cdr3_length: 15
clone_size: NA
v_call: TRBV5-5
d_call: TRBD2
j_call: TRBJ2-2
cdr3_aa: CASSLSGTPAGELFF
cdr3_nt: TGTGCCAGCAGTTTAAGCGGGACGCCAGCCGGGGAGCTGTTTTTT

cdr3_length: 14
clone_size: NA
v_call: TRBV19
d_call: NA
j_call: TRBJ2-7
cdr3_aa: CASSTIPNSYEQYF
cdr3_nt: TGTGCCAGTAGCACAATCCCGAACTCCTACGAGCAGTACTTC

cdr3_length: 13
clone_size: NA
v_call: TRBV27
d_call: TRBD1
j_call: TRBJ1-1
cdr3_aa: CASSYLSTGEAFF
cdr3_nt: TGTGCCAGCAGTTATTTGTCGACAGGGGAAGCTTTCTTT

cdr3_length: 22
clone_size: NA
v_call: TRBV15
d_call: TRBD1
j_call: TRBJ1-5
cdr3_aa: CATSRVRDRGLLGRYSNQPQHF
cdr3_nt: TGTGCCACCAGCAGAGTACGGGACAGGGGGCTTCTTGGCCGATATAGCAATCAGCCCCAGCATTTT

cdr3_length: 14
clone_size: NA
v_call: TRBV2
d_call: TRBD2
j_call: TRBJ2-2
cdr3_aa: CASTLSSGGGELFF
cdr3_nt: TGTGCCAGCACCCTTTCTAGCGGGGGCGGGGAGCTGTTTTTT

cdr3_length: 15
clone_size: NA
v_call: TRBV6-6
d_call: TRBD2
j_call: TRBJ2-7
cdr3_aa: CASSSQDSGIYEQYF
cdr3_nt: TGTGCCAGCAGTTCCCAGGATAGCGGGATCTACGAGCAGTACTTC

cdr3_length: 19
clone_size: NA
v_call: TRBV5-1
d_call: TRBD2
j_call: TRBJ2-3
cdr3_aa: CASSWTGTSGRGGTDTQYF
cdr3_nt: TGCGCCAGCAGCTGGACCGGGACTAGCGGGAGGGGGGGCACAGATACGCAGTATTTT

cdr3_length: 15
clone_size: NA
v_call: TRBV7-2
d_call: TRBD2
j_call: TRBJ2-7
cdr3_aa: CASSWSKAGGDEQYF
cdr3_nt: TGTGCCAGCAGCTGGAGCAAAGCGGGAGGCGACGAGCAGTACTTC

cdr3_length: 15
clone_size: NA
v_call: TRBV18
d_call: TRBD2
j_call: TRBJ2-1
cdr3_aa: CASSPPRGGFDEQFF
cdr3_nt: TGTGCCAGCTCACCACCGCGGGGAGGGTTCGATGAGCAGTTCTTC

cdr3_length: 15
clone_size: NA
v_call: TRBV19
d_call: NA
j_call: TRBJ2-4
cdr3_aa: CASSIQGTAKNIQYF
cdr3_nt: TGTGCCAGTAGTATACAGGGGACGGCCAAAAACATTCAGTACTTC

cdr3_length: 14
clone_size: few
v_call: TRBV6-5
d_call: NA
j_call: TRBJ1-1
cdr3_aa: CASSYGGINTEAFF
cdr3_nt: TGTGCCAGCAGTTACGGGGGCATCAACACTGAAGCTTTCTTT

cdr3_length: 15
clone_size: NA
v_call: TRBV28
d_call: TRBD1
j_call: TRBJ2-7
cdr3_aa: CASRNFGQVLAEQYF
cdr3_nt: TGTGCCAGCAGGAATTTTGGACAGGTCCTGGCAGAGCAGTACTTC

cdr3_length: 18
clone_size: NA
v_call: TRBV29-1
d_call: TRBD2
j_call: TRBJ2-3
cdr3_aa: CSVGPPGPQAGVTDTQYF
cdr3_nt: TGCAGCGTTGGCCCCCCAGGGCCCCAAGCGGGAGTCACAGATACGCAGTATTTT

cdr3_length: 14
clone_size: NA
v_call: TRBV9
d_call: TRBD1
j_call: TRBJ1-2
cdr3_aa: CASSATTGVGGYTF
cdr3_nt: TGTGCCAGCAGCGCTACCACAGGGGTGGGGGGCTACACCTTC

cdr3_length: 14
clone_size: once
v_call: TRBV6-1
d_call: NA
j_call: TRBJ1-5
cdr3_aa: CASSDRGANQPQHF
cdr3_nt: TGTGCCAGCAGTGATCGGGGGGCCAATCAGCCCCAGCATTTT

cdr3_length: 13
clone_size: once
v_call: TRBV19
d_call: NA
j_call: TRBJ2-5
cdr3_aa: CASSIRFRETQYF
cdr3_nt: TGTGCCAGTAGTATACGGTTCCGGGAGACCCAGTACTTC

cdr3_length: 17
clone_size: NA
v_call: TRBV29-1
d_call: TRBD2
j_call: TRBJ2-3
cdr3_aa: CSVEALTTSGRADTQYF
cdr3_nt: TGCAGCGTTGAGGCTCTTACGACTAGCGGGAGAGCAGATACGCAGTATTTT

cdr3_length: 14
clone_size: NA
v_call: TRBV15
d_call: TRBD1
j_call: TRBJ2-7
cdr3_aa: CATSRGQGMEEQYF
cdr3_nt: TGTGCCACCAGCAGAGGACAGGGGATGGAGGAGCAGTACTTC

cdr3_length: 13
clone_size: once
v_call: TRBV30
d_call: TRBD2
j_call: TRBJ2-2
cdr3_aa: CAWGGRATGELFF
cdr3_nt: TGTGCCTGGGGGGGGAGGGCAACCGGGGAGCTGTTTTTT

cdr3_length: 14
clone_size: once
v_call: TRBV10-3
d_call: TRBD1
j_call: TRBJ2-7
cdr3_aa: CAISGTGSSNEQYF
cdr3_nt: TGTGCCATCAGCGGGACAGGGAGTTCGAACGAGCAGTACTTC

cdr3_length: 14
clone_size: NA
v_call: TRBV10-2
d_call: NA
j_call: TRBJ2-7
cdr3_aa: CATRRGTAPYEQYF
cdr3_nt: TGCGCCACCCGCCGCGGGACGGCTCCCTACGAGCAGTACTTC

cdr3_length: 12
clone_size: once
v_call: TRBV6-1
d_call: NA
j_call: TRBJ2-7
cdr3_aa: CALRPRAYEQYF
cdr3_nt: TGTGCCCTCAGGCCCAGAGCCTACGAGCAGTACTTC

cdr3_length: 17
clone_size: NA
v_call: TRBV28
d_call: TRBD2
j_call: TRBJ2-2
cdr3_aa: CATTSSGSKSRAGELFF
cdr3_nt: TGTGCCACGACTTCTAGCGGGAGTAAGTCTAGGGCCGGGGAGCTGTTTTTT

cdr3_length: 15
clone_size: NA
v_call: TRBV10-3
d_call: TRBD1
j_call: TRBJ1-2
cdr3_aa: CAISETQGAVGGYTF
cdr3_nt: TGTGCCATCAGTGAAACACAGGGGGCCGTTGGAGGCTACACCTTC

cdr3_length: 15
clone_size: NA
v_call: TRBV7-9
d_call: NA
j_call: TRBJ2-5
cdr3_aa: CASSVSGSGQETQYF
cdr3_nt: TGTGCCAGCAGCGTTAGCGGCAGCGGACAAGAGACCCAGTACTTC

cdr3_length: 16
clone_size: once
v_call: TRBV5-1
d_call: TRBD1
j_call: TRBJ2-2
cdr3_aa: CASSPSTGGGTGELFF
cdr3_nt: TGCGCCAGCAGCCCCTCGACAGGGGGCGGGACCGGGGAGCTGTTTTTT

cdr3_length: 19
clone_size: NA
v_call: TRBV2
d_call: TRBD2
j_call: TRBJ2-1
cdr3_aa: CASSAPPGLAGKPYNEQFF
cdr3_nt: TGTGCCAGCAGTGCTCCCCCGGGACTAGCGGGAAAACCCTACAATGAGCAGTTCTTC

cdr3_length: 16
clone_size: NA
v_call: TRBV9
d_call: NA
j_call: TRBJ2-2
cdr3_aa: CASSVALAGPTGELFF
cdr3_nt: TGTGCCAGCAGCGTAGCCCTTGCAGGGCCCACCGGGGAGCTGTTTTTT

cdr3_length: 17
clone_size: NA
v_call: TRBV6-1
d_call: NA
j_call: TRBJ2-7
cdr3_aa: CASSGNQGSLSSYEQYF
cdr3_nt: TGTGCCAGCAGTGGAAATCAGGGTTCATTGAGCTCCTACGAGCAGTACTTC

cdr3_length: 15
clone_size: NA
v_call: TRBV2
d_call: TRBD2
j_call: TRBJ2-5
cdr3_aa: CASRGLAGASETQYF
cdr3_nt: TGTGCCAGCAGAGGACTAGCGGGAGCTTCGGAGACCCAGTACTTC

cdr3_length: 15
clone_size: NA
v_call: TRBV18
d_call: TRBD1
j_call: TRBJ2-7
cdr3_aa: CASSPEAGGPYEQYF
cdr3_nt: TGTGCCAGCTCTCCAGAAGCAGGGGGCCCCTACGAGCAGTACTTC

cdr3_length: 13
clone_size: NA
v_call: TRBV5-6
d_call: NA
j_call: TRBJ1-2
cdr3_aa: CASSSRQANGYTF
cdr3_nt: TGTGCCAGCAGCTCGCGACAGGCTAATGGCTACACCTTC

cdr3_length: 14
clone_size: NA
v_call: TRBV5-4
d_call: NA
j_call: TRBJ2-3
cdr3_aa: CASSPESSTDTQYF
cdr3_nt: TGTGCCAGCAGCCCGGAGTCTAGCACAGATACGCAGTATTTT

cdr3_length: 19
clone_size: NA
v_call: TRBV19
d_call: TRBD2
j_call: TRBJ2-1
cdr3_aa: CASSFQGLAGQSSYNEQFF
cdr3_nt: TGTGCCAGTAGTTTTCAAGGGCTAGCGGGGCAGAGCTCCTACAATGAGCAGTTCTTC

cdr3_length: 13
clone_size: NA
v_call: TRBV19
d_call: TRBD2
j_call: TRBJ2-1
cdr3_aa: CASRKLAGGEQFF
cdr3_nt: TGTGCCAGTAGAAAACTAGCGGGAGGGGAGCAGTTCTTC

cdr3_length: 15
clone_size: NA
v_call: TRBV5-8
d_call: NA
j_call: TRBJ2-5
cdr3_aa: CASSVYDSLGETQYF
cdr3_nt: TGTGCCAGCAGCGTGTACGACAGCCTCGGGGAGACCCAGTACTTC

cdr3_length: 18
clone_size: once
v_call: TRBV28
d_call: TRBD2
j_call: TRBJ2-7
cdr3_aa: CASSSLRLGSGSTHEQYF
cdr3_nt: TGTGCCAGCAGTTCGCTCCGGCTAGGTAGCGGGAGTACCCACGAGCAGTACTTC

cdr3_length: 15
clone_size: NA
v_call: TRBV7-2
d_call: NA
j_call: TRBJ1-2
cdr3_aa: CASSQDGQGAYGYTF
cdr3_nt: TGTGCCAGCAGCCAAGATGGCCAGGGCGCCTATGGCTACACCTTC

cdr3_length: 13
clone_size: NA
v_call: TRBV28
d_call: TRBD1
j_call: TRBJ2-7
cdr3_aa: CASGQGGIYEQYF
cdr3_nt: TGTGCCAGCGGACAGGGTGGTATCTACGAGCAGTACTTC

cdr3_length: 15
clone_size: NA
v_call: TRBV10-1
d_call: NA
j_call: TRBJ2-3
cdr3_aa: CASSDGGSGTDTQYF
cdr3_nt: TGCGCCAGCAGTGATGGGGGGTCGGGCACAGATACGCAGTATTTT

cdr3_length: 11
clone_size: NA
v_call: TRBV6-5
d_call: NA
j_call: TRBJ2-1
cdr3_aa: CASSIQGEQFF
cdr3_nt: TGTGCCAGCAGTATCCAGGGTGAGCAGTTCTTC

cdr3_length: 12
clone_size: NA
v_call: TRBV5-6
d_call: NA
j_call: TRBJ1-3
cdr3_aa: CASSLQGNTIYF
cdr3_nt: TGTGCCAGCAGCCTCCAGGGAAACACCATATATTTT

cdr3_length: 16
clone_size: NA
v_call: TRBV5-6
d_call: TRBD2
j_call: TRBJ2-1
cdr3_aa: CASSMLAGGPYGEQFF
cdr3_nt: TGTGCCAGCAGCATGCTAGCGGGAGGCCCCTACGGGGAGCAGTTCTTC

cdr3_length: 15
clone_size: NA
v_call: TRBV7-2
d_call: TRBD2
j_call: TRBJ2-5
cdr3_aa: CASGLGGRSQETQYF
cdr3_nt: TGTGCCAGCGGTCTGGGGGGGAGGTCTCAAGAGACCCAGTACTTC

cdr3_length: 14
clone_size: NA
v_call: TRBV30
d_call: NA
j_call: TRBJ1-1
cdr3_aa: CAWSVGPSSAEAFF
cdr3_nt: TGTGCCTGGAGTGTAGGTCCTTCCAGCGCTGAAGCTTTCTTT

cdr3_length: 15
clone_size: NA
v_call: TRBV11-2
d_call: TRBD1
j_call: TRBJ1-1
cdr3_aa: CASSWGTGGGTEAFF
cdr3_nt: TGTGCCAGCAGCTGGGGGACAGGGGGGGGGACTGAAGCTTTCTTT

cdr3_length: 14
clone_size: NA
v_call: TRBV7-8
d_call: TRBD2
j_call: TRBJ2-3
cdr3_aa: CASSLAAGGDTQYF
cdr3_nt: TGTGCCAGCAGCCTAGCAGCCGGGGGGGATACGCAGTATTTT

cdr3_length: 14
clone_size: once
v_call: TRBV27
d_call: TRBD1
j_call: TRBJ1-2
cdr3_aa: CASTGPGGFGGYTF
cdr3_nt: TGTGCCAGCACCGGTCCAGGGGGTTTTGGAGGCTACACCTTC

cdr3_length: 16
clone_size: few
v_call: TRBV28
d_call: TRBD2
j_call: TRBJ2-4
cdr3_aa: CASSLASGRDRNIQYF
cdr3_nt: TGTGCCAGCAGTTTGGCCAGCGGGAGGGATAGAAACATTCAGTACTTC

cdr3_length: 15
clone_size: NA
v_call: TRBV10-1
d_call: TRBD1
j_call: TRBJ2-2
cdr3_aa: CASSESRTGVGELFF
cdr3_nt: TGCGCCAGCAGTGAGTCGAGGACAGGGGTAGGGGAGCTGTTTTTT

cdr3_length: 16
clone_size: NA
v_call: TRBV5-1
d_call: TRBD1
j_call: TRBJ2-3
cdr3_aa: CASSTPSGGGTDTQYF
cdr3_nt: TGCGCCAGCAGCACCCCCTCAGGGGGCGGCACAGATACGCAGTATTTT

cdr3_length: 11
clone_size: NA
v_call: TRBV7-2
d_call: NA
j_call: TRBJ2-7
cdr3_aa: CASSAQGTQYF
cdr3_nt: TGTGCCAGCAGCGCACAGGGAACGCAGTACTTC

cdr3_length: 13
clone_size: NA
v_call: TRBV6-5
d_call: TRBD2
j_call: TRBJ2-5
cdr3_aa: CASRTSGQETQYF
cdr3_nt: TGTGCCAGCAGGACTAGCGGCCAAGAGACCCAGTACTTC

cdr3_length: 12
clone_size: NA
v_call: TRBV27
d_call: TRBD1
j_call: TRBJ2-7
cdr3_aa: CASSDRAHEQYF
cdr3_nt: TGTGCCAGCAGCGACAGGGCCCACGAGCAGTACTTC

cdr3_length: 15
clone_size: few
v_call: TRBV21-1
d_call: NA
j_call: TRBJ1-5
cdr3_aa: CASSIGQGAIQPQHF
cdr3_nt: TGTGCCAGCAGCATCGGACAGGGGGCGATTCAGCCCCAGCATTTT

cdr3_length: 15
clone_size: NA
v_call: TRBV7-9
d_call: TRBD1
j_call: TRBJ2-1
cdr3_aa: CASSLGDRINNEQFF
cdr3_nt: TGTGCCAGCAGCTTAGGGGACAGGATCAACAATGAGCAGTTCTTC

cdr3_length: 15
clone_size: NA
v_call: TRBV4-2
d_call: NA
j_call: TRBJ1-3
cdr3_aa: CASSQEPSSGNTIYF
cdr3_nt: TGTGCCAGCAGCCAAGAACCGAGCTCTGGAAACACCATATATTTT

cdr3_length: 15
clone_size: NA
v_call: TRBV6-5
d_call: NA
j_call: TRBJ1-3
cdr3_aa: CASSPQGLSGNTIYF
cdr3_nt: TGTGCCAGCAGCCCGCAGGGGCTCTCTGGAAACACCATATATTTT

cdr3_length: 14
clone_size: few
v_call: TRBV6-5
d_call: TRBD1
j_call: TRBJ2-2
cdr3_aa: CASWDRVNTGELFF
cdr3_nt: TGTGCCAGTTGGGACAGGGTGAACACCGGGGAGCTGTTTTTT

cdr3_length: 16
clone_size: NA
v_call: TRBV10-1
d_call: NA
j_call: TRBJ2-4
cdr3_aa: CASSESRGPKRDIQYF
cdr3_nt: TGCGCCAGCAGTGAGTCGCGGGGGCCCAAGCGGGACATTCAGTACTTC